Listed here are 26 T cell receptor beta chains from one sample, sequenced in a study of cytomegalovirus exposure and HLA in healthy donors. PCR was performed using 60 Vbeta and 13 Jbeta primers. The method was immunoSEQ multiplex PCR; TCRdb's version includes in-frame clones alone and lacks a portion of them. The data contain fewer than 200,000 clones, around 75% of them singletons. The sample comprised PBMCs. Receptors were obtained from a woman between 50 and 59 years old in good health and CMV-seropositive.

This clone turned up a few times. CDR3 region: CASSVQGADTGELFF. The CDR3 DNA sequence: TGTGCCAGCAGCGTACAGGGTGCGGACACCGGGGAGCTGTTTTTT. The chain combines TRBV11-3 with TRBJ2-2; a possible D gene is TRBD1 (6 bases). Trimming pared 5 bases from V and 3 bases from J, leaving 13 bases between. Germline CDR1 is SGHNT and CDR2 is YENEEA. The CDR3 contains 15 residues.

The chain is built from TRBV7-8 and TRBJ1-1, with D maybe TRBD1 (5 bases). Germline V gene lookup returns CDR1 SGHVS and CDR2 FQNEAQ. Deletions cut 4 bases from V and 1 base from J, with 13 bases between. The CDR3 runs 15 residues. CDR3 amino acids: CASSWNSQGNTEAFF. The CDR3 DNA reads TGTGCCAGCAGCTGGAATAGTCAGGGGAACACTGAAGCTTTCTTT. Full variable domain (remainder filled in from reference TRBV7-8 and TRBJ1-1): GAGVSQSPRYKVAKRGQDVALRCDPISGHVSLFWYQQALGQGPEFLTYFQNEAQLDKSGLPSDRFFAERPEGSVSTLKIQRTQQEDSAVYLCASSWNSQGNTEAFFGQGTRLTVV.

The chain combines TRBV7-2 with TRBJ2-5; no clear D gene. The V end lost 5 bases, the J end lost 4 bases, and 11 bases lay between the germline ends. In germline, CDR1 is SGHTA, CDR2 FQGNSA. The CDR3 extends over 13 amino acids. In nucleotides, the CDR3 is TGTGCCAGCAGCCCCACCGTCGGAGAGACCCAGTACTTC. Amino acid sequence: CASSPTVGETQYF.

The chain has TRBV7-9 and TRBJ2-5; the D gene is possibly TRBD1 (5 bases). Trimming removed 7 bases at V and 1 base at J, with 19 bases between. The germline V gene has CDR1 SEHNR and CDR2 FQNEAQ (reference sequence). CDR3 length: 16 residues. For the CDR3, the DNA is TGTGCCAGCAAACCCTACGATTACAGGATCCAAGAGACCCAGTACTTC. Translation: CASKPYDYRIQETQYF.

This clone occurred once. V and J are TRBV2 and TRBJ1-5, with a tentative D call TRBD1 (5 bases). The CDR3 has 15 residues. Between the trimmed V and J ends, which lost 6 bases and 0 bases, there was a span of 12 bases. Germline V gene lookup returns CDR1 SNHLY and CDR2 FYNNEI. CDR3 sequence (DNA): TGTGCCAGCAGCCGGGACTTAGATAGCAATCAGCCCCAGCATTTT. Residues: CASSRDLDSNQPQHF.

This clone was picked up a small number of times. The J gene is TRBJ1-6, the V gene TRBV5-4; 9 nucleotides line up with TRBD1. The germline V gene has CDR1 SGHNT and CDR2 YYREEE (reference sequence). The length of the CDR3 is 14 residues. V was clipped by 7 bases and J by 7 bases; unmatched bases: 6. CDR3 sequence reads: CASGNTGGNSPLHF. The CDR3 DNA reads TGTGCCAGCGGAAACACAGGGGGCAATTCACCCCTCCACTTT.

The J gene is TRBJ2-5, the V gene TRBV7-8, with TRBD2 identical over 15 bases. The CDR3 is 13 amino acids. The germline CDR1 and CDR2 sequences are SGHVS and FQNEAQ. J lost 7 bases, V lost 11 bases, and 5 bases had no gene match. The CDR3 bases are TGTGCCGGGACTAGCGGGGGGCTTGGGACCCAGTACTTC. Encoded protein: CAGTSGGLGTQYF.

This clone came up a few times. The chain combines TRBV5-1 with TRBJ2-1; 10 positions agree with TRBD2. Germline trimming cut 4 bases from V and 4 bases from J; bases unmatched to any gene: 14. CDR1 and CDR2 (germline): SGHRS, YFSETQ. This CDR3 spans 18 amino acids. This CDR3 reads CASSQSGASSGGYNEQFF. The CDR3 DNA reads TGCGCCAGCAGCCAGAGTGGAGCTTCTAGCGGGGGATACAATGAGCAGTTCTTC.

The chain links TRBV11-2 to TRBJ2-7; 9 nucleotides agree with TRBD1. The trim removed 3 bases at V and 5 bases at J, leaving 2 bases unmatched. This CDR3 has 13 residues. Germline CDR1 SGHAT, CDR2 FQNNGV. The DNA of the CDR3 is TGTGCCAGCAGCTTGTGGACAGGGGACGAGCAGTACTTC. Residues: CASSLWTGDEQYF.

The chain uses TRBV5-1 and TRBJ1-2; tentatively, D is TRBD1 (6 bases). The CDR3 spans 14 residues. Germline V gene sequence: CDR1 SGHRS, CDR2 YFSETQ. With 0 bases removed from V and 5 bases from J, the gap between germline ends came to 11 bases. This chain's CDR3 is CASSLAGQLYGYTF. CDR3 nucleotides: TGCGCCAGCAGCTTGGCCGGACAGTTATATGGCTACACCTTC.

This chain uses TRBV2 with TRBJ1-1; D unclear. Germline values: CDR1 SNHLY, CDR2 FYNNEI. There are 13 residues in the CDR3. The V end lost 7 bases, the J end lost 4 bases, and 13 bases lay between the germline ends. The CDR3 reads CASNKGVGTEAFF. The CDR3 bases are TGTGCCAGCAACAAGGGAGTGGGCACTGAAGCTTTCTTT.

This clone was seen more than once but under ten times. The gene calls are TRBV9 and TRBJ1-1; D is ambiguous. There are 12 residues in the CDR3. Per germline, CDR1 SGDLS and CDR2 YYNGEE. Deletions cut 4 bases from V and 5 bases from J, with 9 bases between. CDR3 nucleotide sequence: TGTGCCAGCAGCCTGCCGGGAACTGAAGCTTTCTTT. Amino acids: CASSLPGTEAFF.

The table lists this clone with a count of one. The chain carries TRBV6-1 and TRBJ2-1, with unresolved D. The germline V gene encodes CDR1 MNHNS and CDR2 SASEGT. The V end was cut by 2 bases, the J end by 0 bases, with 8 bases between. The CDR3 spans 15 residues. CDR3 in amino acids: CASSETVSSYNEQFF. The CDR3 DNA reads TGTGCCAGCAGTGAAACGGTAAGCTCCTACAATGAGCAGTTCTTC.

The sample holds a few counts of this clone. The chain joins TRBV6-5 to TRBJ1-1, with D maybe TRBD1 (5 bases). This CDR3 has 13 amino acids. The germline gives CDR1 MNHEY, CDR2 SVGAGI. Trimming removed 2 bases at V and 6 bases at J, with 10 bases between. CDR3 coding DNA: TGTGCCAGCAGTTACGGGGCGTGGGCTGAAGCTTTCTTT. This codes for CASSYGAWAEAFF.

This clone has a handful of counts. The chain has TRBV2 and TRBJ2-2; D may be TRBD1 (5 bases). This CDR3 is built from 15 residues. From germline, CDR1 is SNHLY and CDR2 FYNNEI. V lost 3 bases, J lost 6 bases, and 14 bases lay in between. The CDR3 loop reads CASSDLWGLAGELFF. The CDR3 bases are TGTGCCAGCAGTGACCTATGGGGCTTGGCCGGGGAGCTGTTTTTT.

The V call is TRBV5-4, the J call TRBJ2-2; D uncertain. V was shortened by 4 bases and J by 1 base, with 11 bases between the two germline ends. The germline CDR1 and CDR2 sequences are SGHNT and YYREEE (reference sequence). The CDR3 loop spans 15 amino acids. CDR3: CASSADGWNTGELFF. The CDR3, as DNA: TGTGCCAGCAGCGCAGACGGGTGGAACACCGGGGAGCTGTTTTTT.

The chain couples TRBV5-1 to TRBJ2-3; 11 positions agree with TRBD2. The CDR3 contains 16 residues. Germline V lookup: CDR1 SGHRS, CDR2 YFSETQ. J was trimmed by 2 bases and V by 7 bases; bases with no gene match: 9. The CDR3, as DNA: TGCGCCAGCCAAGCTAGCGGGGGGTCCCTCACAGATACGCAGTATTTT. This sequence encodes CASQASGGSLTDTQYF. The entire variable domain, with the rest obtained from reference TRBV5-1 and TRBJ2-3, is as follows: KAGVTQTPRYLIKTRGQQVTLSCSPISGHRSVSWYQQTPGQGLQFLFEYFSETQRNKGNFPGRFSGRQFSNSRSEMNVSTLELGDSALYLCASQASGGSLTDTQYFGPGTRLTVL.

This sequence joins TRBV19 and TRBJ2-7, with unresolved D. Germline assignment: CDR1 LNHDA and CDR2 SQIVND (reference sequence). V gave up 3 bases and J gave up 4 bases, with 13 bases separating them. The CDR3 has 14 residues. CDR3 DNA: TGTGCCAGTAGTATGGTTGGGCACATATACGAGCAGTACTTC. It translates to CASSMVGHIYEQYF.

The CDR3 sequence is CASSRDSLNTEAFF. In DNA, the CDR3 is TGTGCCAGCAGCCGGGACTCGTTGAACACTGAAGCTTTCTTT. This chain connects TRBV6-5 to TRBJ1-1, with D possibly matching TRBD1 (5 bases). The CDR3 consists of 14 residues. Germline values: CDR1 MNHEY, CDR2 SVGAGI. V dropped 6 bases and J dropped 0 bases, with 11 bases sitting between them.

The CDR3 DNA follows: TGCGCCAGCAGCTTGGCCGGGGGGGGCACTGAAGCTTTCTTT. Amino acid sequence: CASSLAGGGTEAFF. The genes are TRBV5-1 and TRBJ1-1; weak D call: TRBD1 (5 bases). The CDR3 is 14 amino acids. Germline loops: CDR1 SGHRS, CDR2 YFSETQ. Trimming stripped 0 bases from V and 4 bases from J, with 10 bases between.

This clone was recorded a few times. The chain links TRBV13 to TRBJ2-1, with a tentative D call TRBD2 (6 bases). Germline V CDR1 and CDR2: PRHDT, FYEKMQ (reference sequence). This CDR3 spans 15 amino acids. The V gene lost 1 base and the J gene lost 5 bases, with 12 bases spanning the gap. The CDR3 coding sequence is TGTGCCAGCAGCTTAGATTCGGCGGGAAACAATGAGCAGTTCTTC. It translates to CASSLDSAGNNEQFF.

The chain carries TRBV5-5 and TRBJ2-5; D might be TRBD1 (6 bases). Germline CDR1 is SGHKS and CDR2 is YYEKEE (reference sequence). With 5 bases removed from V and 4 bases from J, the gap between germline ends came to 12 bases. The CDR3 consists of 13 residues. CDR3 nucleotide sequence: TGTGCCAGCAGTTCAGGGGTAGTAGAGACCCAGTACTTC. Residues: CASSSGVVETQYF. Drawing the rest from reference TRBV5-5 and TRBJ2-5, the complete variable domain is DAGVTQSPTHLIKTRGQQVTLRCSPISGHKSVSWYQQVLGQGPQFIFQYYEKEERGRGNFPDRFSARQFPNYSSELNVNALLLGDSALYLCASSSGVVETQYFGPGTRLLVL.

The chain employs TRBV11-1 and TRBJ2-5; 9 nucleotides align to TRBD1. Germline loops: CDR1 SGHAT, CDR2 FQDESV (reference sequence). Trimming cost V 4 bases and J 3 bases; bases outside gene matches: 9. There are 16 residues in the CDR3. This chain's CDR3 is CASSSYRTGAEETQYF. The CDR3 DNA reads TGTGCCAGCAGCTCATACCGGACAGGGGCTGAAGAGACCCAGTACTTC. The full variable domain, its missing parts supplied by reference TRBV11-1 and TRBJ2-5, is EAEVAQSPRYKITEKSQAVAFWCDPISGHATLYWYRQILGQGPELLVQFQDESVVDDSQLPKDRFSAERLKGVDSTLKIQPAELGDSAMYLCASSSYRTGAEETQYFGPGTRLLVL.

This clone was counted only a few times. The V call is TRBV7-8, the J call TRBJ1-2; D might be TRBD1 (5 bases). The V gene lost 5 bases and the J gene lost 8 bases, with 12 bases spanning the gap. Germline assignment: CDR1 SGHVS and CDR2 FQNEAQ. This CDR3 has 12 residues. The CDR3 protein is CASSPGTGGYTF. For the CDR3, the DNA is TGTGCCAGCAGCCCCGGAACAGGAGGCTACACCTTC. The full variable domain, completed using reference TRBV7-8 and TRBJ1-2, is GAGVSQSPRYKVAKRGQDVALRCDPISGHVSLFWYQQALGQGPEFLTYFQNEAQLDKSGLPSDRFFAERPEGSVSTLKIQRTQQEDSAVYLCASSPGTGGYTFGSGTRLTVV.

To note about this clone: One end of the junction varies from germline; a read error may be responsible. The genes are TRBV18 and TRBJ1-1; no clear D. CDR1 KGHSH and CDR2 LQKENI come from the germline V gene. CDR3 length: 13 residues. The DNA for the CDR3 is TGTGCCAGCTCTCCACCGGGAGGCCCTGAAGCTTTCTTT. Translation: CASSPPGGPEAFF. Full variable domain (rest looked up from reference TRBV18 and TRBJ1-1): NAGVMQNPRHLVRRRGQEARLRCSPMKGHSHVYWYRQLPEEGLKFMVYLQKENIIDESGMPKERFSAEFPKEGPSILRIQQVVRGDSAAYFCASSPPGGPEAFFGQGTRLTVV.

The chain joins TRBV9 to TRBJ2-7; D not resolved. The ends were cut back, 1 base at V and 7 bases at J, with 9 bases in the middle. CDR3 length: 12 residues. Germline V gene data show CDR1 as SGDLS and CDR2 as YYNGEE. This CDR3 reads CASSVNGQEQYF. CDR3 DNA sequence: TGTGCCAGCAGCGTAAATGGCCAAGAGCAGTACTTC.